This paragraph reports one T cell receptor beta chain. The data were obtained in a study of long-term antiretroviral therapy in people with HIV. Germline V lookup: CDR1 SGHTA, CDR2 FQGNSA. The CDR3 has 15 amino acids. The junction had 2 bases not matched to a gene; V was cut back by 8 bases and J by 1 base. The assay, immunoSEQ v3.0, was run at survey level. Only in-frame clones appear in the TCRdb table, and some are missing; sequencing was by immunoSEQ multiplex PCR. The data show 30,000 to 40,000 clones, about 70% seen once. This clonotype originated in a man aged 45-60 years with HIV. The input for sequencing was unsorted PBMCs, taken 3 years after starting antiretroviral therapy. V and J are TRBV7-2 and TRBJ2-2, with TRBD2 identical over 12 bases. The CDR3 protein is CASRLAGVNTGELFF. CDR3 coding DNA: TGTGCCAGCCGACTAGCGGGGGTGAACACCGGGGAGCTGTTTTTT.